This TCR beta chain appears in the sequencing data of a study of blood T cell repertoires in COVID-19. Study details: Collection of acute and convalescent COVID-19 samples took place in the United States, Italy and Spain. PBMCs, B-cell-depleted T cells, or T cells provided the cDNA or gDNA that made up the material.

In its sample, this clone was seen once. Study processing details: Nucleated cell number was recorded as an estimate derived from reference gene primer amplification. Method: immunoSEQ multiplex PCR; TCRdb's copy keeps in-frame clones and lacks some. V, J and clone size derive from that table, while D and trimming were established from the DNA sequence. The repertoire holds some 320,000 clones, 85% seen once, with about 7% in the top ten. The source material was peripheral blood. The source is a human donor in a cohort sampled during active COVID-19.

The CDR3 DNA is TGTGCCACCACCCTCGGGTCGTCTAGCAATGAGCAGTTCTTC. Translated, it gives CATTLGSSSNEQFF. This rearrangement joins TRBV6-5 to TRBJ2-1; D is ambiguous. Looked up from germline, CDR1 is MNHEY and CDR2 is SVGAGI. The V end lost 10 bases, the J end lost 6 bases, and 19 bases lay between the germline ends. The CDR3 is 14 residues long.